A selection of T cell receptor beta chains follows, all from one sample in a study of human T cells and chemical hapten exposure. TCRdb passed the RACE reads through MiXCR, listing each CDR3 protein once. The repertoire has about 80,000 distinct CDR3 sequences, roughly 15% of them found once; the top ten carry more than 3.5%. The source material was whole blood, sampled in connection with sensitization to the hapten diphenylcyclopropenone (DPC). The receptors shown here come from a woman aged 50 to 60 with alopecia areata. Some clones in this sample may be carry-over from other donors' samples. Both conserved end residues are part of each CDR3. D genes are given only for firm matches. Some rows have no size entry. The others give once, few or many, or a class for an expanded clone.

>TRBJ1-1|NA|TRBV7-2|NA
CASSLKGGSLRDTEAFF
TGTGCCAGCAGCTTAAAAGGGGGTTCTTTGCGGGACACTGAAGCTTTCTTT
>TRBJ2-1|many|TRBV6-2/TRBV6-3|NA
CASSESSYNEQFF
TGTGCCAGCAGTGAGAGTTCCTACAATGAGCAGTTCTTC
>TRBJ2-1|few|TRBV19|NA
CASSMVRRDEQFF
TGTGCCAGTAGTATGGTGCGGCGCGATGAGCAGTTCTTC
>TRBJ1-1|many|TRBV29-1|NA
CSVDGQSDEAFF
TGCAGCGTGGACGGACAGTCGGATGAAGCTTTCTTT
>TRBJ2-3|few|TRBV27|NA
CASIAPGAPDTQYF
TGTGCCAGCATTGCTCCCGGGGCCCCCGATACGCAGTATTTT
>TRBJ2-7|few|TRBV19|TRBD2
CASSIVARGGHEQYF
TGTGCCAGTAGTATAGTAGCCCGGGGGGGTCACGAGCAGTACTTC
>TRBJ1-3|few|TRBV10-2|NA
CASNTPVKSSGNTIYF
TGCGCCAGCAACACTCCCGTAAAAAGCTCTGGAAACACCATATATTTT
>TRBJ2-1|NA|TRBV12-3/TRBV12-4|TRBD2
CASSQTSGSINEQFF
TGTGCCAGCAGCCAGACTAGCGGGAGTATCAATGAGCAGTTCTTC
>TRBJ2-1|few|TRBV12-3/TRBV12-4|NA
CASSDTGFLYNEQFF
TGTGCCAGCAGTGACACGGGATTTCTCTACAATGAGCAGTTCTTC
>TRBJ1-5|NA|TRBV30|TRBD1
CAWSEGTGGFQPQHF
TGTGCCTGGAGTGAAGGGACAGGGGGTTTTCAGCCCCAGCATTTT
>TRBJ1-1|many|TRBV5-1|TRBD1
CASSGGQGFTEAFF
TGCGCCAGCAGCGGGGGACAGGGATTTACTGAAGCTTTCTTT
>TRBJ1-2|NA|TRBV9|NA
CASSVDSAVYGYTF
TGTGCCAGCAGCGTAGATTCCGCAGTCTATGGCTACACCTTC
>TRBJ2-6|few|TRBV20-1|NA
CSARGGSSSGANVLTF
TGCAGTGCTAGAGGAGGGTCTAGCTCTGGGGCCAACGTCCTGACTTTC
>TRBJ1-2|NA|TRBV6-5|NA
CASSYSPMGGHGYTF
TGTGCCAGCAGTTACTCGCCGATGGGCGGCCATGGCTACACCTTC
>TRBJ2-1|NA|TRBV10-3|NA
CAISEVQGGYNEQFF
TGTGCCATCAGTGAGGTACAGGGAGGCTACAATGAGCAGTTCTTC
>TRBJ1-1|few|TRBV30|TRBD1
CAWSVPTTGRRVISTEAFF
TGTGCCTGGAGTGTCCCGACGACAGGGCGCCGGGTAATATCCACTGAAGCTTTCTTT
>TRBJ2-7|NA|TRBV9|NA
CASSVDPHSYEQYF
TGTGCCAGCAGCGTAGATCCACATTCCTACGAGCAGTACTTC
>TRBJ1-2|few|TRBV29-1|TRBD1
CSVEPWDSGAGGYTF
TGCAGCGTTGAACCATGGGACAGCGGGGCTGGCGGCTACACCTTC
>TRBJ2-6|NA|TRBV18|NA
CASSWSSGANVLTF
TGTGCCAGCTCATGGAGTTCTGGGGCCAACGTCCTGACTTTC
>TRBJ1-2|NA|TRBV30|NA
CAWSRGAKHTTNYGYTF
TGTGCCTGGAGTAGAGGGGCCAAACATACCACGAACTATGGCTACACCTTC
>TRBJ2-3|NA|TRBV11-2|NA
CASSLVALSTDTQYF
TGTGCCAGCAGCTTAGTAGCGCTGAGCACAGATACGCAGTATTTT
>TRBJ2-1|many|TRBV6-6|NA
CASSYVGGGEQFF
TGTGCCAGCAGTTACGTTGGAGGAGGGGAGCAGTTCTTC
>TRBJ2-1|few|TRBV7-2|NA
CAVAGAYYNEQFF
TGTGCGGTAGCAGGGGCCTACTACAATGAGCAGTTCTTC
>TRBJ2-5|NA|TRBV3-1|TRBD2
CASSPKTSVDQETQYF
TGTGCCAGCAGCCCTAAGACTAGCGTGGACCAAGAGACCCAGTACTTC
>TRBJ2-1|few|TRBV7-2|NA
CARPQGNEQFF
TGTGCCAGACCTCAAGGGAATGAGCAGTTCTTC
>TRBJ2-1|NA|TRBV9|TRBD2
CASSVVGRERYNEQFF
TGTGCCAGCAGCGTAGTTGGGAGGGAGCGCTACAATGAGCAGTTCTTC
>TRBJ2-1|NA|TRBV9|TRBD1
CASSGDRVRSEQFF
TGTGCCAGCAGCGGGGACAGGGTTCGGAGTGAGCAGTTCTTC
>TRBJ1-6|NA|TRBV6-5|TRBD1
CASSPTAGTGGASYNSPLHF
TGTGCCAGCAGTCCCACCGCCGGGACAGGGGGCGCGTCCTATAATTCACCCCTCCACTTT